Following are 21 T cell receptor beta chains from one sample sequenced in a study of blood T cell repertoires in COVID-19. The data were produced by immunoSEQ multiplex PCR, yet TCRdb's version contains in-frame clones alone and is incomplete. The sample records fewer than 300,000 clones, about nine tenths being singletons. The sample consisted of PBMCs or T cells enriched from blood (not recorded which). Receptor source: a woman in her thirties or forties with acute COVID-19.

The gene calls are TRBV9 and TRBJ1-1; D is uncertain. Germline values: CDR1 SGDLS, CDR2 YYNGEE. This CDR3 is built from 10 residues. Trimming left V 4 bases short and J 8 bases short, with 6 bases between. The CDR3 protein is CASSTREAFF. CDR3 coding DNA: TGTGCCAGCAGCACCCGGGAAGCTTTCTTT.

This chain connects TRBV3-1 (or the pseudogene TRBV3-2) to TRBJ2-1; TRBD2 matches at 9 bases. The length of the CDR3 is 16 residues. Germline V CDR1 and CDR2: LGHDT, YNNKEL (reference sequence). V shed 5 bases and J 4 bases; nucleotides not matched to a gene: 9. The CDR3 DNA follows: TGTGCCAGCAGCTCTCCCGGGACTAGCCCTTACAATGAGCAGTTCTTC. Protein: CASSSPGTSPYNEQFF.

The chain combines TRBV30 with TRBJ1-6; possibly TRBD1 for D (5 bases). Germline V gene sequence: CDR1 GTSNPN, CDR2 SVGIG (reference sequence). The CDR3 runs to 12 residues. Trimming cost V 1 base and J 8 bases, with 6 bases left between them. The CDR3, as DNA: TGTGCCTGGAGTGCGGGGGATTCACCCCTCCACTTT. This encodes CAWSAGDSPLHF.

The J gene is TRBJ2-1, the V gene TRBV7-9; TRBD2 agrees at 10 bases. The CDR3 consists of 16 residues. V trimming: 3 bases; J trimming: 6 bases; junction bases outside the gene matches: 8. Per the germline V gene, CDR1 is SEHNR and CDR2 is FQNEAQ (reference sequence). The CDR3 DNA reads as TGTGCCAGCAGCTTTTCTAGCGGGAGTGGCAGCAATGAGCAGTTCTTC. It yields the protein CASSFSSGSGSNEQFF.

This chain uses TRBV9 with TRBJ1-2; 7 nucleotides agree with TRBD1. CDR1 and CDR2 (germline): SGDLS, YYNGEE. This CDR3 comprises 13 residues. The V segment lost 4 bases and the J segment 8 bases; nucleotides outside the gene matches: 8. CDR3 region: CASSPDRVGGYTF. In DNA form, the CDR3 reads TGTGCCAGCAGCCCCGACAGGGTCGGCGGCTACACCTTC.

J is TRBJ2-1 and V is TRBV28; D is perhaps TRBD1 (5 bases). CDR3 length: 14 amino acids. In germline, CDR1 is MDHEN, CDR2 SYDVKM. Trimming removed 7 bases at V and 2 bases at J, with 12 bases between. The CDR3 here is CASIADTTYNEQFF. CDR3 nucleotides: TGTGCCAGCATCGCGGACACCACCTACAATGAGCAGTTCTTC.

The V and J genes are TRBV3-1 (or the pseudogene TRBV3-2) and TRBJ2-5; 9 bases map to TRBD2. Unmatched junction bases numbered 5, after V lost 4 bases and J lost 2 bases. This CDR3 has 15 amino acids. Germline V gene data show CDR1 as LGHDT and CDR2 as YNNKEL (reference sequence). The CDR3 sequence: CASSRQAGGQETQYF. CDR3 DNA: TGTGCCAGCAGCCGCCAGGCGGGGGGGCAAGAGACCCAGTACTTC.

This clone appeared a single time. The chain combines TRBV30 with TRBJ1-2; no clear D. The CDR3 is 13 residues long. Between the trimmed V and J ends, which lost 0 bases and 3 bases, there was a span of 8 bases. CDR1 is GTSNPN and CDR2 is SVGIG in the germline V gene (reference sequence). In nucleotides, the CDR3 is TGTGCCTGGAGTGTATCTTCAGACTATGGCTACACCTTC. Translated: CAWSVSSDYGYTF.

The chain links TRBV5-8 to TRBJ1-1; D is undetermined. The CDR3 is 13 residues long. V lost 5 bases, J lost 5 bases, and 13 bases lay in between. Germline V lookup: CDR1 SGHTS, CDR2 YDEGEE. DNA of the CDR3: TGTGCCAGCAGTTCCACCGTCGGGACTGAAGCTTTCTTT. Protein sequence: CASSSTVGTEAFF.

The chain employs TRBV9 and TRBJ2-5; 7 bases agree with TRBD1. V shed 4 bases and J 5 bases; nucleotides not matched to a gene: 5. CDR3 size: 13 residues. Per germline, CDR1 SGDLS and CDR2 YYNGEE. The DNA of the CDR3 is TGTGCCAGCAGCACCCGACAGGGTGAGACCCAGTACTTC. Translated, it gives CASSTRQGETQYF.

The chain joins TRBV9 to TRBJ1-3; 7 bases line up with TRBD1. V shed 3 bases, J shed 2 bases, and the junction held 2 bases outside the gene matches. There are 14 residues in the CDR3. Germline V gene data show CDR1 as SGDLS and CDR2 as YYNGEE. CDR3 in DNA: TGTGCCAGCAGCGCAGACAGGGCTGGAAACACCATATATTTT. This codes for CASSADRAGNTIYF.

This chain connects TRBV10-2 to TRBJ1-5, with D possibly matching TRBD1 (5 bases). The CDR3 is 13 residues long. Per germline, CDR1 WSHSY and CDR2 SAAADI. V dropped 4 bases and J dropped 13 bases, with 17 bases sitting between them. CDR3 coding DNA: TGCGCCAGCAGTGTAGGAGGGGAGACGTCTCAGCATTTT. Its translation: CASSVGGETSQHF.

The V gene is TRBV11-1, the J gene TRBJ1-4; D is possibly TRBD1 (5 bases). Trimming took 5 bases from V and 0 from J, leaving 13 bases between them. This CDR3 contains 16 residues. In germline, CDR1 is SGHAT, CDR2 FQDESV (reference sequence). The chain's CDR3 is CASSKLAGTTNEKLFF. The CDR3 bases are TGTGCCAGCAGCAAACTGGCAGGGACAACTAATGAAAAACTGTTTTTT. Full variable domain (missing parts from reference TRBV11-1 and TRBJ1-4): EAEVAQSPRYKITEKSQAVAFWCDPISGHATLYWYRQILGQGPELLVQFQDESVVDDSQLPKDRFSAERLKGVDSTLKIQPAELGDSAMYLCASSKLAGTTNEKLFFGSGTQLSVL.

V and J are TRBV19 and TRBJ1-2; D unresolved. Germline-derived CDR1 and CDR2 are LNHDA and SQIVND (reference sequence). The CDR3 runs 16 residues. V was pared by 6 bases and J by 1 base, with 18 bases between. The DNA of the CDR3 is TGTGCCAGTAGCCCTTCGACATTTACCATTAACTATGGCTACACCTTC. Translation gives CASSPSTFTINYGYTF.

This chain joins TRBV4-2 and TRBJ2-5; TRBD2 agrees at 8 bases. Trimming at V came to 10 bases and at J to 5 bases, leaving 12 bases not matched to a gene. Germline assignment: CDR1 LGHNA and CDR2 YNFKEQ. The CDR3 has 14 amino acids. Written as DNA, the CDR3 is TGTGCCACCGGGGTAGCGGGAAGGTGGGAGACCCAGTACTTC. Translation gives CATGVAGRWETQYF.

J is TRBJ2-2 and V is TRBV2, with TRBD1 matching over 9 bases. The CDR3 totals 15 residues. The ends lost 4 bases at V and 4 bases at J; junction bases unmatched: 4. In germline, CDR1 is SNHLY, CDR2 FYNNEI. This CDR3 is CASSGQGGITGELFF. For the CDR3, the DNA is TGTGCCAGCAGTGGACAGGGGGGGATCACCGGGGAGCTGTTTTTT.

The sample holds one count of this clone. The rearrangement uses TRBV3-1 (or the pseudogene TRBV3-2) and TRBJ2-5, with 7 bases identical to TRBD2. The CDR3 runs to 13 residues. The germline V gene has CDR1 LGHDT and CDR2 YNNKEL (reference sequence). V dropped 4 bases and J dropped 2; count of bases not matched to a gene: 1. CDR3 DNA sequence: TGTGCCAGCAGCCCGGGACTACAAGAGACCCAGTACTTC. It yields the protein CASSPGLQETQYF.

The V and J genes are TRBV20-1 and TRBJ2-3; possible D gene TRBD2, 5 bases. The CDR3 has 8 amino acids. Germline V lookup: CDR1 DFQATT, CDR2 SNEGSKA (reference sequence). Trimming removed 6 bases at V and 10 bases at J, with 5 bases between. The CDR3 sequence: CSAGAQYF. The CDR3 DNA reads TGCAGTGCCGGGGCGCAGTATTTT.

The rearrangement links TRBV21-1 to TRBJ2-5; TRBD2 was called by the table and not checked on the DNA. TRBV21-1 is a documented pseudogene. The CDR3 has 14 residues. CDR3 loop: CATPKRDYQETQYF. The DNA of the CDR3 is TGTGCCACCCCGAAGCGGGACTACCAAGAGACCCAGTACTTC.

This chain links TRBV6-5 with TRBJ2-7, with 7 bases fitting TRBD2. Germline V gene lookup returns CDR1 MNHEY and CDR2 SVGAGI. The CDR3 has 13 residues. Written as DNA, the CDR3 is TGTTCGACGAGTTCTAGCGGAACCTACGAGCAGTACTTC. The encoded protein is CSTSSSGTYEQYF.

The chain employs TRBV5-6 and TRBJ2-2; maybe TRBD2 (5 bases). The CDR3 is 15 residues long. Germline V gives CDR1 SGHDT, CDR2 YYEEEE. The V end lost 4 bases, the J end lost 0 bases, and 10 bases lay between the germline ends. CDR3 nucleotide sequence: TGTGCCAGCAGCCGAGGGTTCTCGAACACCGGGGAGCTGTTTTTT. Protein product: CASSRGFSNTGELFF.